A selection of T cell receptor beta chains follows, all from one sample in a study of tumor T cells in aggressive B-cell lymphoma. Measured with immunoSEQ multiplex PCR; TCRdb has only the in-frame clones, and not every one. The sample records some 1,600 clones, over 65% being singletons. Material for sequencing was tumor tissue. All receptors come from an adult with diffuse large B cell lymphoma. Both conserved end residues are part of each CDR3. Each record gives: CDR3 length, J gene, clone size, D gene, V gene, CDR3 DNA, CDR3 protein. The D gene is left open where the match is weak. Not all rows give a size; the values are once, few, many and, for expanded clones, a class.

>11|TRBJ2-7|.|.|TRBV30
TGTGCCTGGAGTGATGGAGACGAGCGGTACTTC
CAWSDGDERYF
>14|TRBJ2-1|.|TRBD2|TRBV2
TGTGCCAGCAGTGACGGGAGGGCCTACAATGAGCAGTTCTTC
CASSDGRAYNEQFF
>15|TRBJ1-5|once|.|TRBV9
TGTGCCAGCAGCGTAGGCACATCTAGCAATCAGCCCCAGCATTTT
CASSVGTSSNQPQHF
>13|TRBJ1-1|.|.|TRBV27
TGTGCCAGCAGCGAGATGATGAACACTGAAGCTTTCTTT
CASSEMMNTEAFF
>14|TRBJ2-1|.|.|TRBV4-3
TGCGCCAGCAGCCAAGATCAACGGGGGAATGAGCAGTTCTTC
CASSQDQRGNEQFF
>14|TRBJ2-1|.|TRBD1|TRBV5-4
TGTGCCAGCGGCCGATGGACAGGCCCAGATGAGCAGTTCTTC
CASGRWTGPDEQFF
>17|TRBJ1-5|.|.|TRBV30
TGTGCCTGGAGCGAACTAAAACCCACAGGGTTCGATCAGCCCCAGCATTTT
CAWSELKPTGFDQPQHF
>12|TRBJ2-5|.|.|TRBV28
TGTGCCAGCACCCCGGGCCAAGAGACCCAGTACTTC
CASTPGQETQYF
>16|TRBJ2-2|.|TRBD1|TRBV7-9
TGTGCCAGCAGCTTAGAGGGGGCTCTTGTCACCGGGGAGCTGTTTTTT
CASSLEGALVTGELFF
>16|TRBJ2-4|.|TRBD2|TRBV18
TGTGCCAGCTCACGAACTAGCGGGATGGTGGAGGACATTCAGTACTTC
CASSRTSGMVEDIQYF
>13|TRBJ1-1|.|TRBD1|TRBV19
TGTGCCAGTAGTATCGGAGGACAGGTCGAAGCTTTCTTT
CASSIGGQVEAFF
>14|TRBJ1-6|.|.|TRBV5-1
TGCGCCAGCAGCTCGGGGACAAATAATTCACCCCTCCACTTT
CASSSGTNNSPLHF
>12|TRBJ2-1|.|TRBD1|TRBV18
TGTGCCAGCTCACCCGGGACAGATGAGCAGTTCTTC
CASSPGTDEQFF
>14|TRBJ2-5|.|TRBD1|TRBV11-2
TGTGCCAGCAGCCGACAGGGGATGACGGAGACCCAGTACTTC
CASSRQGMTETQYF
>13|TRBJ2-1|.|TRBD1|TRBV6-5
TGTGCCAGCAGTGGGACAGGGGGTAGTGAGCAGTTCTTC
CASSGTGGSEQFF
>14|TRBJ2-2|.|TRBD1|TRBV5-1
TGCGCCAGCAGTTGGGACAGGGGTACCGGGGAGCTGCTTTTT
CASSWDRGTGELLF
>13|TRBJ2-3|few|.|TRBV27
TGTGCCAGCAGCGCATACAGGGCGGATACGCAGTATTTT
CASSAYRADTQYF
>16|TRBJ1-5|once|.|TRBV19
TGTGCCAGTAGTTGGTCGGGGAGAGGGAGCAATCAGCCCCAGCATTTT
CASSWSGRGSNQPQHF